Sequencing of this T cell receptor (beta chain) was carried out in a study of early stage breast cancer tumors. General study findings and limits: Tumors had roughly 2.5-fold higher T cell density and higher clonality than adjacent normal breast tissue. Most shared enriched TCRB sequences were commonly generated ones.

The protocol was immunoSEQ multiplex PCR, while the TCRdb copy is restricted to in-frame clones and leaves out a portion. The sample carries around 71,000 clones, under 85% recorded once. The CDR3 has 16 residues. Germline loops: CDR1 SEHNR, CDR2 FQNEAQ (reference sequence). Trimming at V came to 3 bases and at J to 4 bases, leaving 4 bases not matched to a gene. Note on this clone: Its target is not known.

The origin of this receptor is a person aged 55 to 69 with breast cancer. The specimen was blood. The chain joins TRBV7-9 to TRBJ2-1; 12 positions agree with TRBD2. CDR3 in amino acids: CASSFSSGRGYNEQFF. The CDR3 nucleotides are TGTGCCAGCAGCTTCTCTAGCGGGAGGGGTTACAATGAGCAGTTCTTC.